The source of this T cell receptor (beta chain) is a study of OX40 agonist ivuxolimab in advanced cancers. Study information: Administration of intravenous ivuxolimab to patients occurred every 2 weeks at 0.01 to 10 mg/kg.

Libraries were prepared by immunoSEQ multiplex PCR; TCRdb keeps only in-frame clonotypes and omits some of them. The data show 15,000 to 20,000 clones, with approximately 80% seen just once and just over 45% held by the top ten. Deletions cut 1 base from V and 0 bases from J, with 10 bases between. Per germline, CDR1 MGHRA and CDR2 YSYEKL. The CDR3 is 15 residues long. The specimen comprised CD4+ or CD8+ T cells sorted from blood, sampled in a trial of the OX40 agonist ivuxolimab. The TCR was taken from an adult with an advanced solid tumor such as melanoma, head and neck, liver or kidney cancer. The chain couples TRBV4-1 to TRBJ2-7; D gene unclear. The CDR3 nucleotides are TGCGCCAGCAGCCAAGGGGTGGCGAGCTCCTACGAGCAGTACTTC. Translating gives CASSQGVASSYEQYF.